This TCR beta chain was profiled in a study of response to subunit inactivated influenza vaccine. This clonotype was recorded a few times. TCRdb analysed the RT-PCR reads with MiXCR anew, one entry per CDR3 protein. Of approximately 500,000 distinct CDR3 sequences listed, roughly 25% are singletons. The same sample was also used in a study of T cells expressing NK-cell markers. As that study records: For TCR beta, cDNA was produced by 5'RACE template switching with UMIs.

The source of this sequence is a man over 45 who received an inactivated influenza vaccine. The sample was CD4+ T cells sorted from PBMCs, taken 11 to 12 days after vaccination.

CDR3 amino acids: CASSLVGDTQETQYF. CDR3 sequence (DNA): TGTGCCAGCAGTTTAGTAGGGGACACGCAAGAGACCCAGTACTTC. This chain uses TRBV12-3 or TRBV12-4 with TRBJ2-5; a possible D gene is TRBD1 (6 bases). The CDR3 length is 15 residues. Deletions cut 1 base from V and 2 bases from J, with 11 bases between.